This T cell receptor beta chain derives from a study of Ad26.COV2.S vaccination and SARS-CoV-2 variants. Study in general: Enrolled in COV1001, the donor was in the Ad26.COV2.S trial arm, which received the vaccine. Donor got 5x10^10 or 1x10^11 viral particles of Ad26.COV2.S. Broader study findings: TCR breadth and depth estimates may have understated total T cell responses.

Germline V CDR1 and CDR2: MNHEY, SVGEGT. Trimming left V 3 bases short and J 8 bases short, with 17 bases between. This CDR3 comprises 15 residues. With regard to this clone: The antigen remains undetermined.

Treatment here: some 20 received Ad26.COV2.S at low or high dose, single or two shots; about 5 received placebo; per-sample allocation not given. Sampling happened 63 days after the first vaccine or placebo injection. Expression of Wuhan-strain SARS-CoV-2 spike came from the Ad26 vector that formed the vaccine. Clones were read by immunoSEQ multiplex PCR, and TCRdb kept only the in-frame ones, dropping some. The data show 200,000 to 250,000 clones, 70% to 90% seen once. The input for sequencing was peripheral blood, taken in a trial of Ad26.COV2.S vaccine versus placebo. This TCR was sampled from a person between 18 and 65 years old who received the Ad26.COV2.S COVID-19 vaccine or a placebo. The V call is TRBV6-2 or TRBV6-3, the J call TRBJ2-1; D unclear. CDR3 DNA: TGTGCCAGCAGTTATGGGTCCCGGGCACTGGATGAGCAGTTCTTC. It translates to CASSYGSRALDEQFF.